One T cell receptor beta chain is described in this entry. This clone's antigen is unknown. It has no much larger one-base neighbor in the sample; base qualities were not kept. Taken from cysteine to phenylalanine, the CDR3 has 19 residues. The kept DNA is CDR3 alone, 57 bases in frame from the first base. V trim: 0 bases; J trim: 0 bases; unmatched bases: 8. CDR1 and CDR2, looked up from the germline V gene, are SGHNT and YENEEA. This sample is drawn from a study of blood T cell repertoires in COVID-19 (TCRdb year 2020). For the study in its entirety: Collaborator samples came from the United States, Italy and Spain and covered acute and convalescent phases of COVID-19. The material from the prospective study consisted of cDNA or gDNA derived from T cells, B-cell-depleted T cells, or PBMCs. Deeply sampled blood TCRbeta repertoires from subjects exposed to, actively infected with, or recovered from COVID-19 were included in the dataset. The repertoires were released in a freely available public database meant as a resource for research on the immune response to SARS-CoV-2. The samples were drawn from two sources: the first 160 participants of the ongoing ImmuneRACE study, and 950 to 1,500 subjects contributed by 6 global collaborators. Nearly every sample came with metadata listing a de-identified subject ID, COVID-19 status, age in years and sex. Where HLA class I and class II types were available, the types were taken from metadata supplied by the sample provider, not from assay-based typing.

The immunoSEQ Assay, a bias-controlled multiplex PCR, was used to amplify TCRbeta CDR3 regions from genomic DNA. The original pipeline was this. The number of nucleated cells in each sample was estimated from the amplification of reference gene primers within the assay. To quantify the absolute abundance of each unique TCRbeta CDR3 rearrangement, sequence reads were collapsed and filtered. For each sample, productive Simpson clonality was calculated as the square root of Simpson's diversity index over productive rearrangements. TCRdb obtained this table from immuneACCESS and retained in-frame rearrangements with V and J assigned. These tables miss some clones; where compared with another copy, unresolved V genes account for less than half of the shortfall, and the remainder is unexplained. V and J calls and clone size are copied from that table; D and trimming were computed from the DNA. This sample has 50,000 or so clones in its table, and 65% to 90% of those were observed once. The ten largest clonotypes hold approximately 7% of the sample.

Study-level results and caveats: The amount of clinical and demographic metadata varied by source and participant and was provided uncurated.

The collaborating institutions used their own protocols to collect whole blood in K2EDTA tubes. Collaborator samples were shipped for TCRbeta analysis as frozen whole blood, isolated PBMCs, or DNA extracted from either sample type. What was sequenced was peripheral blood. This sequence originates from a man aged 35-49 years with acute or convalescent COVID-19. The chain uses TRBV11-3 and TRBJ2-1, with 10 junctional bases fitting TRBD2. The CDR3 protein is CASSLDSGGYFSSYNEQFF. The nucleotide sequence is given as TGTGCCAGCAGCTTAGATAGCGGGGGGTATTTTAGCTCCTACAATGAGCAGTTCTTC.